This TCR beta chain was obtained from a study of blood T cell repertoires in COVID-19. Study-wide context: The United States, Italy and Spain supplied acute and convalescent COVID-19 samples. PBMCs, B-cell-depleted T cells, or T cells provided the cDNA or gDNA that made up the material.

Study processing details: Quantification of nucleated cells was approximated via reference gene primer amplification. Assay used: immunoSEQ multiplex PCR; TCRdb lists only in-frame clones, some missing. V, J and clone size are taken as reported in that table, and D and trimming were inferred from the DNA itself. The sample has about 73,000 clones, 89% seen once. The sequencing input was peripheral blood. This clonotype originated in a man older than 75 with acute or convalescent COVID-19.

The CDR3 sequence: CASSFSGDTQYF. The DNA of the CDR3 is TGTGCCAGCAGTTTTAGCGGGGATACGCAGTATTTT. The chain links TRBV12-3 or TRBV12-4 to TRBJ2-3; 7 bases agree with TRBD2. The CDR3 consists of 12 residues. V lost 3 bases, J lost 6 bases, and 0 bases stayed unmatched.